The clone carrying this T cell receptor (beta chain) turned up a few times. The data are from a study of cytomegalovirus exposure and HLA in healthy donors. V was pared by 11 bases and J by 1 base, with 14 bases between. This CDR3 is built from 13 residues. The germline V gene has CDR1 LNHDA and CDR2 SQIVND (reference sequence). PCR amplification relied on 60 Vbeta primers (plus 13 Jbeta primers). The assay was immunoSEQ multiplex PCR, and TCRdb's table has in-frame clones only and misses some. The sample yields 190,000 or so clones, less than 90% seen once. The rearrangement joins TRBV19 to TRBJ1-1, with unresolved D. This clonotype was obtained from a man between 45 and 60 years old in good health and CMV-seronegative. The source material was PBMCs. The CDR3 DNA is TGTGCCTGTCTGGAGACGGGGAACACTGAAGCTTTCTTT. As protein: CACLETGNTEAFF.